Each of the 14 T cell receptor beta chains below was sequenced from the same sample in a study of T cells in Graves' hyperthyroidism and ophthalmopathy (dated by TCRdb to between 2018 and 2021). Library prep was done by multiplex PCR. The sequencer was an Illumina HiSeq 2000. The TCR beta CDR3 regions were amplified from the RNA transcripts. The TCR CDR3 was subjected to a first round of RT-PCR using the HTBI primer set and the Qiagen OneStep RT-PCR kit. The public reads were reprocessed in TCRdb via fastp at Q25 and MiXCR, keeping in-frame beta chains. When rows share a CDR3 protein, they turn into one entry using the most common DNA and genes. In all, the sample holds a few hundred thousand distinct CDR3 sequences, and 17% of those were seen once. The top ten clonotypes cover 15% to 20% of the sample. Sequencing used blood. These receptor sequences come from a woman aged 18 to 35 with Graves' ophthalmopathy.

This clonotype was detected a few times. V is TRBV5-6 and J is TRBJ2-7; D not certain. The CDR3 extends over 14 amino acids. CDR1 SGHDT and CDR2 YYEEEE come from the germline V gene. V was shortened by 3 bases and J by 2 bases, with 12 bases between the two germline ends. The CDR3: CASSSFARAYEQYF. The CDR3 DNA follows: TGTGCCAGCAGCTCATTCGCTAGGGCCTACGAGCAGTACTTC.

This clonotype has at least ten counts. This chain joins TRBV30 and TRBJ1-5; TRBD1 might be the D (5 bases). Trimming removed 2 bases from V and 7 bases from J, with 12 bases in between. The germline gives CDR1 GTSNPN, CDR2 SVGIG (reference sequence). The CDR3 runs to 13 residues. The CDR3 protein is CAWSRGLGQPQHF. The CDR3 bases are TGTGCCTGGAGTAGGGGTTTGGGACAGCCCCAGCATTTT.

This clonotype was picked up a small number of times. This chain links TRBV5-1 with TRBJ2-1, with TRBD2 matching 11 bases. The CDR3 totals 19 residues. The junction had 11 bases not matched to a gene; V was cut back by 3 bases and J by 0 bases. Germline assignment: CDR1 SGHRS and CDR2 YFSETQ. The CDR3 region is CASSSSGTSGISSYNEQFF. Here the CDR3 DNA reads TGCGCCAGCAGCTCATCGGGGACTAGCGGTATCAGCTCCTACAATGAGCAGTTCTTC. Using reference TRBV5-1 and TRBJ2-1 for the parts outside the CDR3, the full variable domain is KAGVTQTPRYLIKTRGQQVTLSCSPISGHRSVSWYQQTPGQGLQFLFEYFSETQRNKGNFPGRFSGRQFSNSRSEMNVSTLELGDSALYLCASSSSGTSGISSYNEQFFGPGTRLTVL.

The table lists this clonotype with many counts. The V call is TRBV4-1, the J call TRBJ2-7, with D uncertain. The CDR3 runs 14 residues. Trimming took off 0 bases at V and 1 base at J, with 7 bases between the two ends. Germline CDR1 reads MGHRA; CDR2 reads YSYEKL. The DNA of the CDR3 is TGCGCCAGCAGCCAAGAGTTGAAATCCTACGAGCAGTACTTC. This translates into CASSQELKSYEQYF.

This clonotype was seen repeatedly, ten times or more. This sequence joins TRBV5-1 and TRBJ1-2, with D hard to call. Trimming shortened V by 7 bases and J by 2 bases, and 15 bases separated the two germline ends. The germline CDR1 and CDR2 sequences are SGHRS and YFSETQ. The CDR3 sequence is 14 residues long. CDR3 coding DNA: TGCGCCAGCGCTGAGGAGGACTTAAACTATGGCTACACCTTC. Its protein is CASAEEDLNYGYTF. Using reference TRBV5-1 and TRBJ1-2 for the parts outside the CDR3, the full variable domain is KAGVTQTPRYLIKTRGQQVTLSCSPISGHRSVSWYQQTPGQGLQFLFEYFSETQRNKGNFPGRFSGRQFSNSRSEMNVSTLELGDSALYLCASAEEDLNYGYTFGSGTRLTVV.

CDR3 sequence reads: CASSEDYTGELFF. The CDR3 DNA is TGTGCCAGCAGTGAGGATTACACCGGGGAGCTGTTTTTT. This sequence joins TRBV27 and TRBJ2-2, with D unresolved. Per the germline V gene, CDR1 is MNHEY and CDR2 is SMNVEV (reference sequence). CDR3 length: 13 amino acids. V lost 5 bases and J 3 bases, leaving 7 bases between the germline ends.

The chain joins TRBV11-2 to TRBJ2-7, with 14 positions matching TRBD2. CDR3 length: 17 amino acids. CDR1 is SGHAT and CDR2 is FQNNGV in the germline V gene. V was pared by 5 bases and J by 3 bases, with 9 bases of the junction left unmatched. DNA for the CDR3: TGTGCCAGCAGCCCTACCCAGACTAGCGGGGGGGTCTACGAGCAGTACTTC. Translating it yields CASSPTQTSGGVYEQYF.

There are a few counts of this clonotype. This CDR3 reads CASSNGLAGSQVWTQYF. The CDR3 DNA reads as TGTGCCAGCAGCAACGGACTAGCGGGCTCCCAAGTTTGGACCCAGTACTTC. The rearrangement joins TRBV3-1 to TRBJ2-5, with 11 nucleotides matching TRBD2. Looked up from germline, CDR1 is LGHDT and CDR2 is YNNKEL (reference sequence). After removal of 5 bases from V and 7 bases from J, the junction contained 15 bases not matched to a gene. This CDR3 is built from 17 residues.

This chain joins TRBV2 and TRBJ2-2, with 8 bases aligning to TRBD2. Trimming removed 6 bases from V and 3 bases from J; junction bases left unmatched: 12. Germline V gene sequence: CDR1 SNHLY, CDR2 FYNNEI. The CDR3 length is 17 residues. The CDR3 here is CASSWGLVGVDTGELFF. CDR3 DNA: TGTGCCAGCAGCTGGGGACTAGTGGGGGTCGACACCGGGGAGCTGTTTTTT.

This clonotype was detected a few times. The chain carries TRBV19 and TRBJ2-5; D remains ambiguous. The CDR3 has 16 residues. The V end was cut by 5 bases, the J end by 5 bases, with 21 bases between. Germline CDR1 is LNHDA and CDR2 is SQIVND (reference sequence). This CDR3 is CASSDKRHAETETQYF. CDR3 nucleotide sequence: TGTGCCAGTAGTGACAAAAGACACGCTGAGACGGAGACCCAGTACTTC.

Ten or more counts support this clonotype. The chain recombines TRBV6-1 with TRBJ1-4; perhaps TRBD1 as D (6 bases). Trimming cost V 3 bases and J 4 bases, with 15 bases left between them. The CDR3 runs to 16 residues. Germline lookup yields CDR1 MNHNS and CDR2 SASEGT. For the CDR3, the DNA is TGTGCCAGCAGTGATGCCGGGGGCGCGGGTAATGAAAAACTGTTTTTT. It yields the protein CASSDAGGAGNEKLFF.

This clonotype was recorded many times. The chain recombines TRBV6-1 with TRBJ2-1, with TRBD2 matching 12 bases. V shed 5 bases, J shed 5 bases, and the junction held 4 bases outside the gene matches. The CDR3 runs to 15 residues. The germline CDR1 and CDR2 sequences are MNHNS and SASEGT. The CDR3: CASSPRLAGDNEQFF. CDR3 in DNA: TGTGCCAGCAGTCCCCGACTAGCGGGAGACAATGAGCAGTTCTTC.

Note on this clonotype: A much larger clone differs by one base, so this may be a read error. The chain recombines TRBV6-2 or TRBV6-3 with TRBJ1-1; the D is unclear. This CDR3 is 14 amino acids long. Looked up from germline, CDR1 is MNHEY and CDR2 is SVGEGT. The CDR3 DNA reads as TGTGCCAGCAGCGAACAAAGCATGAACACTGAAGCTCTCTTT. Protein: CASSEQSMNTEALF.

Many counts were recorded for this clonotype. The genes are TRBV5-1 and TRBJ2-1; possible D gene TRBD1, 6 bases. This CDR3 is 16 amino acids long. The V end was cut by 4 bases, the J end by 2 bases, with 16 bases between. Per germline, CDR1 SGHRS and CDR2 YFSETQ. The CDR3 region has the DNA TGCGCCAGCAGCCTTATTTGGAGACAGGCCTACAATGAGCAGTTCTTC. It is translated as CASSLIWRQAYNEQFF. The full variable domain, in which reference TRBV5-1 and TRBJ2-1 provide the parts outside the CDR3, is KAGVTQTPRYLIKTRGQQVTLSCSPISGHRSVSWYQQTPGQGLQFLFEYFSETQRNKGNFPGRFSGRQFSNSRSEMNVSTLELGDSALYLCASSLIWRQAYNEQFFGPGTRLTVL.